The 14 T cell receptor beta chains below come from one sample, sequenced in a study of Ad26.COV2.S vaccination and SARS-CoV-2 variants. The treatment: some 19 received Ad26.COV2.S at low or high dose, single or two shots; roughly five received placebo; per-sample allocation not given. It was on day 63 after the first vaccine or placebo injection that samples were taken. Some clones are missing from TCRdb's copy, which holds only in-frame ones; the method was immunoSEQ multiplex PCR. The repertoire includes some 640,000 clones, 70% to 90% of them detected once, and about 1.5% sits in the top ten. The sample here was peripheral blood, taken in a trial of Ad26.COV2.S vaccine versus placebo. The receptors shown here come from a person between 18 and 65 years old who received the Ad26.COV2.S COVID-19 vaccine or a placebo.

The V and J genes are TRBV11-2 and TRBJ1-2; 7 bases match TRBD1. CDR1 SGHAT and CDR2 FQNNGV come from the germline V gene. V shed 5 bases, J shed 0 bases, and the junction held 9 bases outside the gene matches. The CDR3 is made up of 16 amino acids. DNA of the CDR3: TGTGCCAGCAGCCCTCAACAGGGGACAGCTAACTATGGCTACACCTTC. Translated, it gives CASSPQQGTANYGYTF.

This rearrangement joins TRBV4-2 to TRBJ2-3; TRBD1 is a possible D gene (6 bases). Germline V gene data show CDR1 as LGHNA and CDR2 as YNFKEQ. V shed 0 bases and J shed 2 bases, with 18 bases lying between them. The CDR3 runs to 18 residues. CDR3 residues: CASSQDGLRDTFTDTQYF. In DNA form, the CDR3 reads TGTGCCAGCAGCCAAGATGGTCTAAGGGACACCTTCACAGATACGCAGTATTTT.

V and J are TRBV6-1 and TRBJ1-4; D ambiguous. CDR1 is MNHNS and CDR2 is SASEGT in the germline V gene. The V end was cut by 2 bases, the J end by 7 bases, with 11 bases between. The CDR3 consists of 14 residues. CDR3 sequence (DNA): TGTGCCAGCAGTGAACGGCAGGCTTTTGAAAAACTGTTTTTT. Amino acids: CASSERQAFEKLFF.

The chain employs TRBV5-1 and TRBJ2-7, with a possible D match to TRBD2 (5 bases). V lost 0 bases and J lost 6, with 16 bases in between. The germline V gene has CDR1 SGHRS and CDR2 YFSETQ. This CDR3 region has 15 residues. In nucleotides, the CDR3 is TGCGCCAGCAGCTTGGCCGGAGGCAGAACATCCGAGCAGTACTTC. Amino acid sequence: CASSLAGGRTSEQYF.

CDR3 nucleotides: TGTGCCACCAGGGCGACTAGCGGCTACGAGCAGTACTTC. Its protein product is CATRATSGYEQYF. This chain links TRBV15 with TRBJ2-7; the match to TRBD2 covers 9 bases. The CDR3 length is 13 residues. J was trimmed by 3 bases and V by 6 bases; bases with no gene match: 3. Germline V gene sequence: CDR1 LNHNV, CDR2 YYDKDF (reference sequence). The variable domain in full, completed from reference TRBV15 and TRBJ2-7, reads DAMVIQNPRYQVTQFGKPVTLSCSQTLNHNVMYWYQQKSSQAPKLLFHYYDKDFNNEADTPDNFQSRRPNTSFCFLDIRSPGLGDTAMYLCATRATSGYEQYFGPGTRLTVT.

This chain joins TRBV24-1 and TRBJ2-2, with D unresolved. The CDR3 extends over 13 amino acids. V gave up 3 bases and J gave up 5 bases, with 6 bases separating them. CDR1 and CDR2 from the germline V gene are KGHDR and SFDVKD. The CDR3 nucleotides are TGTGCCACCAGTGATCTGACAACCGGGGAGCTGTTTTTT. Its protein product is CATSDLTTGELFF.

The chain couples TRBV3-1 (or the pseudogene TRBV3-2) to TRBJ1-2, with D maybe TRBD1 (5 bases). In germline, CDR1 is LGHDT, CDR2 YNNKEL (reference sequence). The CDR3 consists of 14 residues. V shed 3 bases and J shed 8 bases, with 16 bases lying between them. The CDR3 reads CASSHAAGEGGYTF. The CDR3 DNA follows: TGTGCCAGCAGCCACGCGGCGGGGGAGGGGGGCTACACCTTC.

The chain is built from TRBV24-1 and TRBJ1-3, with D unclear. The V gene's germline CDR1 is KGHDR and CDR2 SFDVKD. V was pared by 5 bases and J by 0 bases, with 10 bases between. The CDR3 runs 15 residues. The CDR3 region has the DNA TGTGCCACCAGTGCCGGTGGGAGCTCTGGAAACACCATATATTTT. It codes for CATSAGGSSGNTIYF.

The V and J genes are TRBV27 and TRBJ1-5; D possibly corresponds to TRBD1 (6 bases). Germline V gene lookup returns CDR1 MNHEY and CDR2 SMNVEV (reference sequence). Trimming removed 5 bases at V and 1 base at J, with 15 bases between. The CDR3 has 16 amino acids. CDR3 coding DNA: TGTGCCAGCAGTCCAAACGGAGGGGGAAGCAATCAGCCCCAGCATTTT. This encodes CASSPNGGGSNQPQHF.

The chain links TRBV30 to TRBJ1-1, with a possible D match to TRBD1 (6 bases). CDR3 length: 14 amino acids. V lost 7 bases and J lost 5, with 20 bases in between. Germline CDR1 GTSNPN, CDR2 SVGIG (reference sequence). CDR3 bases: TGTGCCTCGGACATTGGAGGGGGGAGGACTGAAGCTTTCTTT. This sequence encodes CASDIGGGRTEAFF.

The chain is built from TRBV19 and TRBJ2-7, with a possible D match to TRBD1 (6 bases). The germline gives CDR1 LNHDA, CDR2 SQIVND (reference sequence). Trimming took off 3 bases at V and 9 bases at J, with 21 bases between the two ends. The CDR3 extends over 15 amino acids. CDR3 coding DNA: TGTGCCAGTAGTATGGCCCCGTCACAGGGAGTGAGGCAGTACTTC. As protein: CASSMAPSQGVRQYF.

The chain employs TRBV18 and TRBJ1-2; 10 bases map to TRBD1. After removal of 3 bases from V and 4 bases from J, the junction contained 5 bases not matched to a gene. The CDR3 consists of 15 residues. In germline, CDR1 is KGHSH, CDR2 LQKENI. The CDR3 bases are TGTGCCAGCTCACCTCCCGGGGACAGGGGCTATGGCTACACCTTC. It encodes CASSPPGDRGYGYTF. The variable domain in full, completed from reference TRBV18 and TRBJ1-2, reads NAGVMQNPRHLVRRRGQEARLRCSPMKGHSHVYWYRQLPEEGLKFMVYLQKENIIDESGMPKERFSAEFPKEGPSILRIQQVVRGDSAAYFCASSPPGDRGYGYTFGSGTRLTVV.

The chain recombines TRBV19 with TRBJ2-7, with 10 bases lining up with TRBD2. J was trimmed by 6 bases and V by 2 bases; bases with no gene match: 7. This CDR3 has 15 amino acids. Germline CDR1 LNHDA, CDR2 SQIVND (reference sequence). The CDR3 reads CASSINLAGVGEQYF. CDR3 nucleotides: TGTGCCAGTAGTATAAATCTAGCGGGAGTTGGCGAGCAGTACTTC.

J is TRBJ1-1 and V is TRBV19; D gene unclear. V was cut by 4 bases and J by 6 bases, with 21 bases left in between. Per germline, CDR1 LNHDA and CDR2 SQIVND (reference sequence). The CDR3 is made up of 16 amino acids. This chain's CDR3 is CASSKLGIGEFAEAFF. CDR3 bases: TGTGCCAGTAGTAAATTGGGGATTGGAGAATTCGCTGAAGCTTTCTTT.